A single sample gave rise to the 32 T cell receptor beta chains below, sequenced in a study of T cell responses to AZD1222 COVID-19 vaccine. TCRdb's copy holds only in-frame clones and misses some; the assay was immunoSEQ multiplex PCR. The sample contains 170,000 or so clones, 87% of which appear only once. Material: peripheral blood, obtained on day 0 of AZD1222 vaccination. The receptors come from an adult in good health.

V is TRBV27 and J is TRBJ2-7; maybe TRBD1 (5 bases). From germline, CDR1 is MNHEY and CDR2 SMNVEV (reference sequence). V was clipped by 5 bases and J by 0 bases, with 8 bases between them. This CDR3 spans 13 amino acids. CDR3 bases: TGTGCCAGCAGTATACAGGTCTCCTACGAGCAGTACTTC. It specifies CASSIQVSYEQYF.

This chain connects TRBV18 to TRBJ1-2; D might be TRBD1 (5 bases). The CDR3 covers 15 residues. Trimming took 3 bases from V and 4 from J, leaving 15 bases between them. CDR1 is KGHSH, CDR2 LQKENI, per germline. This CDR3 reads CASSPEGVWSYGYTF. CDR3 bases: TGTGCCAGCTCACCTGAAGGGGTTTGGAGCTATGGCTACACCTTC.

This clone has more than one count but fewer than ten. This chain links TRBV18 with TRBJ1-1; no definite D call. CDR3 length equals 11 residues. CDR1 and CDR2 from the germline V gene are KGHSH and LQKENI. V lost 5 bases and J lost 3, with 4 bases in between. The CDR3 region is CASSGDTEAFF. CDR3 in DNA: TGTGCCAGCTCAGGGGACACTGAAGCTTTCTTT. Together with reference TRBV18 and TRBJ1-1, the CDR3 gives the full variable domain: NAGVMQNPRHLVRRRGQEARLRCSPMKGHSHVYWYRQLPEEGLKFMVYLQKENIIDESGMPKERFSAEFPKEGPSILRIQQVVRGDSAAYFCASSGDTEAFFGQGTRLTVV.

This clone showed up just once. The rearrangement uses TRBV11-3 and TRBJ2-7; D possibly corresponds to TRBD2 (6 bases). V was clipped by 4 bases and J by 0 bases, with 25 bases between them. Germline V gene lookup returns CDR1 SGHNT and CDR2 YENEEA. This CDR3 is built from 19 residues. DNA of the CDR3: TGTGCCAGCAGCTCGGGTCTGGGAGGCAGCACCTTGAGCTCCTACGAGCAGTACTTC. It yields the protein CASSSGLGGSTLSSYEQYF.

This rearrangement joins TRBV9 to TRBJ1-1, with TRBD1 matching over 8 bases. The V gene's germline CDR1 is SGDLS and CDR2 YYNGEE. V shed 3 bases and J 2 bases; nucleotides not matched to a gene: 9. There are 16 residues in the CDR3. The DNA of the CDR3 is TGTGCCAGCAGCGCTAGGGCGGACAGGGTTAACACTGAAGCTTTCTTT. Protein product: CASSARADRVNTEAFF.

This clone occurred a few times. This chain joins TRBV18 and TRBJ2-7; 10 positions match TRBD2. J was trimmed by 7 bases and V by 3 bases; bases with no gene match: 9. This CDR3 spans 15 amino acids. Germline V gene sequence: CDR1 KGHSH, CDR2 LQKENI. CDR3 protein: CASSPKVAGGWEQYF. The CDR3 DNA reads as TGTGCCAGCTCACCCAAAGTAGCGGGAGGATGGGAGCAGTACTTC. Full variable domain (missing parts from reference TRBV18 and TRBJ2-7): NAGVMQNPRHLVRRRGQEARLRCSPMKGHSHVYWYRQLPEEGLKFMVYLQKENIIDESGMPKERFSAEFPKEGPSILRIQQVVRGDSAAYFCASSPKVAGGWEQYFGPGTRLTVT.

The rearrangement uses TRBV6-5 and TRBJ2-7; unclear D gene. The V and J ends lost 6 bases and 4 bases respectively, with 16 bases between them. The length of the CDR3 is 14 residues. CDR1 is MNHEY and CDR2 is SVGAGI in the germline V gene. CDR3 amino acids: CASRPDLPGYEQYF. The CDR3 nucleotides read TGTGCCAGCAGACCCGACCTTCCTGGATACGAGCAGTACTTC.

The V and J genes are TRBV5-5 and TRBJ1-4; D gene unclear. Germline CDR1 reads SGHKS; CDR2 reads YYEKEE (reference sequence). Trimming removed 2 bases at V and 1 base at J, with 6 bases between. The CDR3 is 14 residues long. For the CDR3, the DNA is TGTGCCAGCAGCTTTGTCAGAACTAATGAAAAACTGTTTTTT. Translation: CASSFVRTNEKLFF.

Here the CDR3 DNA reads TGTGCCAGCAGCCCGGGGGGGTCTTACAATGAGCAGTTCTTC. Translation gives CASSPGGSYNEQFF. The V gene is TRBV11-3, the J gene TRBJ2-1, with 8 nucleotides matching TRBD2. This CDR3 has 14 residues. V was clipped by 5 bases and J by 4 bases; unmatched bases: 4. Germline CDR1 is SGHNT and CDR2 is YENEEA. Full variable domain (rest looked up from reference TRBV11-3 and TRBJ2-1): EAGVVQSPRYKIIEKKQPVAFWCNPISGHNTLYWYLQNLGQGPELLIRYENEEAVDDSQLPKDRFSAERLKGVDSTLKIQPAELGDSAVYLCASSPGGSYNEQFFGPGTRLTVL.

The rearrangement joins TRBV3-1 (or the pseudogene TRBV3-2) to TRBJ2-2; weak D call: TRBD1 (5 bases). Looked up from germline, CDR1 is LGHDT and CDR2 is YNNKEL (reference sequence). CDR3 length equals 15 residues. The V end was cut by 8 bases, the J end by 6 bases, with 19 bases between. The CDR3 DNA sequence: TGTGCCAGCTCAGGGTGGGATACCAAGGCCGGGGAGCTGTTTTTT. Translation gives CASSGWDTKAGELFF.

The sample holds one count of this clone. The V and J genes are TRBV24-1 and TRBJ2-2; 10 nucleotides match TRBD1. The CDR3 is made up of 17 amino acids. V shed 3 bases and J 8 bases; nucleotides not matched to a gene: 11. Germline assignment: CDR1 KGHDR and CDR2 SFDVKD. The CDR3 protein is CATSDRTTGGYGGELFF. CDR3 in DNA: TGTGCCACCAGTGATCGCACGACAGGGGGCTACGGAGGGGAGCTGTTTTTT.

This chain links TRBV2 with TRBJ2-7; D is possibly TRBD1 (6 bases). The CDR3 extends over 13 amino acids. Germline CDR1 reads SNHLY; CDR2 reads FYNNEI. Trimming removed 6 bases from V and 6 bases from J, with 15 bases in between. For the CDR3, the DNA is TGTGCCAGCAGCCATCCCATCAGGGGCGAGCAGTACTTC. This translates into CASSHPIRGEQYF.

The genes are TRBV5-1 and TRBJ2-2, with unresolved D. Trimming took off 3 bases at V and 2 bases at J, with 11 bases between the two ends. The CDR3 runs to 15 residues. Germline V gene sequence: CDR1 SGHRS, CDR2 YFSETQ. CDR3 protein: CASSYGGANTGELFF. The CDR3 DNA reads as TGCGCCAGCAGCTACGGTGGTGCTAACACCGGGGAGCTGTTTTTT.

The J gene is TRBJ2-7, the V gene TRBV30; D remains unclear. Germline lookup yields CDR1 GTSNPN and CDR2 SVGIG (reference sequence). The length of the CDR3 is 11 residues. V lost 2 bases and J lost 2, with 4 bases in between. The CDR3 DNA reads TGTGCCTGGAGTTCCGCCTACGAGCAGTACTTC. Its translation: CAWSSAYEQYF.

The genes are TRBV6-6 and TRBJ1-2, with 7 bases lining up with TRBD1. V lost 6 bases to trimming and J lost 3 bases; unmatched junction nucleotides: 7. The CDR3 runs 14 residues. Germline V CDR1 and CDR2: MNHNY, SVGAGI (reference sequence). CDR3 in DNA: TGTGCCAGCAGCGACAGGGCTGTGGACTATGGCTACACCTTC. Its translation is CASSDRAVDYGYTF.

The chain recombines TRBV20-1 with TRBJ2-3; no reliable D call. The germline V gene encodes CDR1 DFQATT and CDR2 SNEGSKA (reference sequence). The CDR3 has 12 residues. Trimming cost V 3 bases and J 3 bases, with 7 bases left between them. The CDR3 DNA is TGCAGTGCTAGTAAGCAGACAGATACGCAGTATTTT. Protein product: CSASKQTDTQYF.

V and J are TRBV6-5 and TRBJ2-7; 10 nucleotides align to TRBD2. The CDR3 is 14 amino acids. Germline V lookup: CDR1 MNHEY, CDR2 SVGAGI. Losses at the gene ends were 6 bases for V and 3 bases for J; bases not matched to a gene: 5. CDR3 DNA: TGTGCCAGCAGGCGACTAGCGGGTGGCTACGAGCAGTACTTC. Its translation: CASRRLAGGYEQYF.

This rearrangement joins TRBV28 to TRBJ1-3; D is perhaps TRBD1 (6 bases). Trimming removed 6 bases from V and 0 bases from J, with 15 bases in between. The CDR3 is made up of 16 amino acids. Per the germline V gene, CDR1 is MDHEN and CDR2 is SYDVKM. The CDR3 sequence is CASRDRVSISGNTIYF. For the CDR3, the DNA is TGTGCCAGCAGGGACAGAGTATCCATCTCTGGAAACACCATATATTTT.

About this clone: Other DNA sequences in the same sample also yield this CDR3. The chain's CDR3 is CASSWTSGSYEQYF. The CDR3 DNA is TGTGCCAGCAGTTGGACTAGCGGATCCTACGAGCAGTACTTC. The chain recombines TRBV2 with TRBJ2-7, with 10 positions matching TRBD2. The CDR3 runs to 14 residues. CDR1 and CDR2 from the germline V gene are SNHLY and FYNNEI. After removal of 5 bases from V and 1 base from J, the junction contained 2 bases not matched to a gene.

The chain has TRBV7-6 and TRBJ2-7; 7 nucleotides agree with TRBD1. Germline V CDR1 and CDR2: SGHVS, FNYEAQ. The CDR3 is made up of 13 amino acids. After removal of 3 bases from V and 2 bases from J, the junction contained 1 base not matched to a gene. CDR3 in amino acids: CASSLGQPYEQYF. In DNA, the CDR3 is TGTGCCAGCAGCTTGGGACAGCCCTACGAGCAGTACTTC.

J is TRBJ2-2 and V is TRBV6-5; TRBD1 might be the D (6 bases). Per germline, CDR1 MNHEY and CDR2 SVGAGI. The V end lost 4 bases, the J end lost 0 bases, and 12 bases lay between the germline ends. The CDR3 has 16 residues. The CDR3 DNA is TGTGCCAGCAGTTCTCACGGACAGCCGAACACCGGGGAGCTGTTTTTT. Translated: CASSSHGQPNTGELFF.

For this clone: The same CDR3 also results from other DNA sequences found in this sample. The chain couples TRBV18 to TRBJ2-7; 10 nucleotides align to TRBD2. Germline values: CDR1 KGHSH, CDR2 LQKENI. This CDR3 region has 15 residues. Losses at the gene ends were 1 base for V and 2 bases for J; bases not matched to a gene: 2. In DNA, the CDR3 is TGTGCCAGCTCACCACGACTAGCGGGCGCCTACGAGCAGTACTTC. This translates into CASSPRLAGAYEQYF.

The CDR3 protein is CATSDPRTRDTQYF. The DNA for the CDR3 is TGTGCCACCAGTGATCCGCGGACCCGGGATACGCAGTATTTT. The V and J genes are TRBV24-1 and TRBJ2-3; D uncertain. V dropped 3 bases and J dropped 6 bases, with 12 bases sitting between them. Germline V gene sequence: CDR1 KGHDR, CDR2 SFDVKD. The CDR3 runs to 14 residues.

This chain connects TRBV3-1 (or the pseudogene TRBV3-2) to TRBJ2-2; a weak D match, TRBD2 (5 bases). The V and J ends lost 8 bases and 4 bases respectively, with 23 bases between them. The CDR3 consists of 17 residues. In germline, CDR1 is LGHDT, CDR2 YNNKEL (reference sequence). The CDR3 sequence is CASRSRGGLGSTGELFF. The CDR3 bases are TGTGCCAGCCGATCGAGAGGTGGACTGGGTAGCACCGGGGAGCTGTTTTTT.

The chain recombines TRBV2 with TRBJ1-2, with D possibly being TRBD1 (5 bases). V was clipped by 4 bases and J by 4 bases, with 10 bases between them. CDR1 is SNHLY, CDR2 FYNNEI, per germline. This CDR3 is built from 13 residues. CDR3: CASSGTLFYGYTF. The CDR3, as DNA: TGTGCCAGCAGTGGGACACTATTCTATGGCTACACCTTC.

The V call is TRBV2, the J call TRBJ1-4, with D possibly matching TRBD1 (5 bases). Trimming removed 3 bases from V and 5 bases from J, with 13 bases in between. CDR1 and CDR2 (germline): SNHLY, FYNNEI. The CDR3 is 15 residues long. CDR3 sequence (DNA): TGTGCCAGCAGTGATGACAGCCTAAGGAATGAAAAACTGTTTTTT. Translated: CASSDDSLRNEKLFF.

The chain carries TRBV5-1 and TRBJ2-6; D remains ambiguous. The CDR3 length is 14 residues. The germline V and J ends were trimmed by 4 bases and 3 bases, with 8 bases remaining between them. Looked up from germline, CDR1 is SGHRS and CDR2 is YFSETQ. The CDR3 sequence: CASSRDLGANVLTF. In DNA form, the CDR3 reads TGCGCCAGCAGCAGGGATCTTGGGGCCAACGTCCTGACTTTC.

This clone was seen once. The V call is TRBV21-1, the J call TRBJ2-4. TRBV21-1 is marked as a pseudogene. The CDR3 has 10 amino acids. As DNA, the CDR3 is TGTGCCAGCAGCAACAGGAGCATTGCCTTC. This gives the protein CASSNRSIAF.

The gene calls are TRBV10-2 and TRBJ1-2, with TRBD1 identical over 7 bases. CDR1 and CDR2 from the germline V gene are WSHSY and SAAADI. V lost 3 bases and J lost 7; bases outside the gene matches: 5. This CDR3 is 13 amino acids long. The CDR3 sequence: CASSDDREGGYTF. The CDR3, as DNA: TGCGCCAGCAGTGACGACAGGGAGGGTGGCTACACCTTC.

The chain couples TRBV30 to TRBJ1-1; 7 positions agree with TRBD1. V shed 5 bases and J 1 base; nucleotides not matched to a gene: 7. Per the germline V gene, CDR1 is GTSNPN and CDR2 is SVGIG (reference sequence). This CDR3 has 14 residues. The CDR3 protein is CAWVRAGGNTEAFF. CDR3 sequence (DNA): TGTGCCTGGGTCAGGGCAGGGGGGAACACTGAAGCTTTCTTT.

The rearrangement links TRBV10-2 to TRBJ2-3, with 7 bases matching TRBD1. Trimming took 7 bases from V and 0 from J; bases not matched to a gene: 7. This CDR3 region has 15 residues. Germline V gene sequence: CDR1 WSHSY, CDR2 SAAADI. CDR3 loop: CASTPLTGSTDTQYF. The CDR3 region has the DNA TGCGCCAGCACCCCATTGACAGGGAGCACAGATACGCAGTATTTT.

This clone was picked up a small number of times. The CDR3 here is CASSQGTSGYEQYF. The DNA for the CDR3 is TGTGCCAGCAGCCAAGGAACTAGTGGGTACGAGCAGTACTTC. V gene TRBV3-1 (or the pseudogene TRBV3-2) combines with J gene TRBJ2-7; D is perhaps TRBD2 (5 bases). This CDR3 is 14 amino acids long. Germline lookup yields CDR1 LGHDT and CDR2 YNNKEL (reference sequence). V lost 1 base and J lost 4, with 11 bases in between.